This TCR beta chain came from a study of blood T cell repertoires in COVID-19. CDR1 ENHRY and CDR2 SYGVKD come from the germline V gene. This CDR3 has 12 amino acids. V was trimmed by 4 bases and J by 3 bases, leaving 3 bases between them. Per the study methods: The assay estimated nucleated cells by amplifying reference gene primers. Assay used: immunoSEQ multiplex PCR; TCRdb lists only in-frame clones, some missing. D and trimming come from the DNA, and the V and J calls and clone size come from that table. In the table there are about 180,000 clones, around 86% of which are singletons. The TCR comes from a woman in her 30s who had recovered from COVID-19. The chain has TRBV10-3 and TRBJ1-4; D is undetermined. Sequencing was performed on PBMCs or T cells enriched from blood (not recorded which). The CDR3 nucleotides are TGTGCCATCAGTGTATCTAATGAAAAACTGTTTTTT. It translates to CAISVSNEKLFF.